This passage covers 25 T cell receptor beta chains from one sample sequenced in a study of T cell repertoires in cytomegalovirus infection. These TCRs are of unknown antigen specificity. TCRdb passed the reads through MiXCR, listing each CDR3 protein once. The sample gives approximately 260,000 distinct CDR3 sequences, about 20% of which show up once; about 21% is in the top ten. Specimen: cultured PBMCs, collected from culture after CMV antigen stimulation. Source of these receptors: a human donor in good health (CMV status not recorded). Some clones in this sample may be carry-over from other donors' samples.

In nucleotides, the CDR3 is TGTGCCAGCAGCGGACAACTAGCGGGAACGTCAAATGAGCAGTTCTTC. This codes for CASSGQLAGTSNEQFF. The chain has TRBV9 and TRBJ2-1, with 10 bases matching TRBD2. The CDR3 length is 16 residues. Germline-derived CDR1 and CDR2 are SGDLS and YYNGEE. After removal of 3 bases from V and 7 bases from J, the junction contained 10 bases not matched to a gene.

The chain combines TRBV7-6 with TRBJ2-5; no clear D gene. Germline V lookup: CDR1 SGHVS, CDR2 FNYEAQ. There are 15 residues in the CDR3. V was cut by 5 bases and J by 5 bases, with 18 bases left in between. The CDR3 DNA is TGTGCCAGCAGCGCACCGGCCTCTGAAGCGGAGACCCAGTACTTC. It yields the protein CASSAPASEAETQYF.

This clonotype was picked up a small number of times. The gene calls are TRBV5-4 and TRBJ2-1; 7 bases fit TRBD2. The CDR3 spans 14 residues. Per germline, CDR1 SGHNT and CDR2 YYREEE (reference sequence). Unmatched junction bases numbered 5, after V lost 1 base and J lost 7 bases. The CDR3 sequence: CASSLMGGRNEQFF. CDR3 nucleotide sequence: TGTGCCAGCAGCTTGATGGGAGGGCGAAATGAGCAGTTCTTC.

In this sample, this clonotype turned up many times. The chain carries TRBV7-9 and TRBJ1-5, with 7 bases identical to TRBD1. The length of the CDR3 is 15 residues. Germline V gene data show CDR1 as SEHNR and CDR2 as FQNEAQ (reference sequence). With V trimmed by 4 bases and J by 0 bases, 3 bases remained unmatched. The CDR3 DNA reads TGTGCCAGCAGCTCAACAGGGGATAGCAATCAGCCCCAGCATTTT. It translates to CASSSTGDSNQPQHF.

This clonotype came up many times. V is TRBV4-1 and J is TRBJ2-1; D gene ambiguous. This CDR3 spans 17 amino acids. Deletions cut 1 base from V and 2 bases from J, with 15 bases between. Germline V gene lookup returns CDR1 MGHRA and CDR2 YSYEKL. CDR3: CASSQGPGSLTYNEQFF. Here the CDR3 DNA reads TGCGCCAGCAGCCAAGGACCCGGCAGCCTGACCTACAATGAGCAGTTCTTC.

A remark on this clonotype: A single base separates this from a much larger clone, so it may be a read error. The chain joins TRBV7-2 to TRBJ2-5, with D possibly being TRBD1 or TRBD2 (5 bases each). CDR1 SGHTA and CDR2 FQGNSA come from the germline V gene. The CDR3 totals 13 residues. DNA for the CDR3: TGTGTCAGCAGCCCCGGGACCGGAGAGACCCAGTACTTC. Encoded protein: CVSSPGTGETQYF. Full variable domain (remainder filled in from reference TRBV7-2 and TRBJ2-5): GAGVSQSPSNKVTEKGKDVELRCDPISGHTALYWYRQSLGQGLEFLIYFQGNSAPDKSGLPSDRFSAERTGGSVSTLTIQRTQQEDSAVYLCVSSPGTGETQYFGPGTRLLVL.

The sample holds a few counts of this clonotype. This sequence joins TRBV29-1 and TRBJ1-1; D remains unclear. CDR1 is SQVTM, CDR2 ANQGSEA, per germline. Between the trimmed V and J ends, which lost 8 bases and 5 bases, there was a span of 18 bases. CDR3 length equals 13 residues. CDR3 loop: CSTMTPVGTEAFF. CDR3 coding DNA: TGCAGCACAATGACGCCCGTGGGGACTGAAGCTTTCTTT. Using reference TRBV29-1 and TRBJ1-1 for the parts outside the CDR3, the full variable domain is SAVISQKPSRDICQRGTSLTIQCQVDSQVTMMFWYRQQPGQSLTLIATANQGSEATYESGFVIDKFPISRPNLTFSTLTVSNMSPEDSSIYLCSTMTPVGTEAFFGQGTRLTVV.

This clonotype was seen more than once but under ten times. The V gene is TRBV7-9, the J gene TRBJ2-3, with D unclear. CDR1 SEHNR and CDR2 FQNEAQ come from the germline V gene (reference sequence). This CDR3 is 16 amino acids long. V was cut by 1 base and J by 0 bases, with 11 bases left in between. CDR3 loop: CASSLVVGASTDTQYF. CDR3 coding DNA: TGTGCCAGCAGCTTAGTGGTGGGCGCCAGCACAGATACGCAGTATTTT.

This clonotype turned up a few times. V and J are TRBV4-1 and TRBJ2-7; maybe TRBD1 (6 bases). The V end lost 0 bases, the J end lost 3 bases, and 15 bases lay between the germline ends. Germline V gene sequence: CDR1 MGHRA, CDR2 YSYEKL. The CDR3 is 16 amino acids. CDR3 in amino acids: CASSQETGQGSYEQYF. The CDR3, as DNA: TGCGCCAGCAGCCAAGAAACCGGGCAGGGGAGCTACGAGCAGTACTTC.

The V and J genes are TRBV18 and TRBJ2-2; TRBD2 is a possible D gene (6 bases). Trimming pared 4 bases from V and 6 bases from J, leaving 18 bases between. Looked up from germline, CDR1 is KGHSH and CDR2 is LQKENI. CDR3 length: 16 amino acids. For the CDR3, the DNA is TGTGCCAGCTCACTAACTAGCAAAGTCGACGCCGGGGAGCTGTTTTTT. The encoded protein is CASSLTSKVDAGELFF.

The V and J genes are TRBV27 and TRBJ1-4; D remains unclear. The CDR3 spans 12 residues. The V gene lost 4 bases and the J gene lost 5 bases, with 5 bases spanning the gap. Looked up from germline, CDR1 is MNHEY and CDR2 is SMNVEV (reference sequence). The CDR3 bases are TGTGCCAGCAGTTCGTACAATGAAAAACTGTTTTTT. It encodes CASSSYNEKLFF.

This chain connects TRBV12-3 or TRBV12-4 to TRBJ2-1; 12 nucleotides line up with TRBD2. This CDR3 has 15 amino acids. The V and J ends lost 3 bases and 7 bases, in that order; junction bases with no gene match: 4. The CDR3 DNA is TGTGCCAGCAGTTTCGCCGGGACTAGCGGGAATGAGCAGTTCTTC. The encoded protein is CASSFAGTSGNEQFF.

In this sample, this clonotype turned up many times. The V and J genes are TRBV7-2 and TRBJ1-2, with 7 bases fitting TRBD1. This CDR3 is built from 17 residues. The ends lost 5 bases at V and 7 bases at J; junction bases unmatched: 19. Germline assignment: CDR1 SGHTA and CDR2 FQGNSA. CDR3 region: CASSRKRQGTILSGYTF. Here the CDR3 DNA reads TGTGCCAGCAGCCGGAAACGACAGGGCACGATCCTCAGTGGCTACACCTTC. Full variable domain (remainder filled in from reference TRBV7-2 and TRBJ1-2): GAGVSQSPSNKVTEKGKDVELRCDPISGHTALYWYRQSLGQGLEFLIYFQGNSAPDKSGLPSDRFSAERTGGSVSTLTIQRTQQEDSAVYLCASSRKRQGTILSGYTFGSGTRLTVV.

This clonotype was detected only a few times. Here the CDR3 DNA reads TGCGCCAGCAGCCAAGATTGGGATAGCGGGAGCGAAGAGACCCAGTACTTC. Translation: CASSQDWDSGSEETQYF. The gene calls are TRBV4-3 and TRBJ2-5, with 9 nucleotides matching TRBD2. The CDR3 loop spans 17 amino acids. The germline gives CDR1 LGHNA, CDR2 YSLEER. V lost 0 bases, J lost 3 bases, and 8 bases stayed unmatched.

Points on this clonotype: This clone may be a read error of a much larger clone one base away. Since the CDR3 does not end with the conserved phenylalanine or tryptophan, this likely comes from a read error. The V gene is TRBV12-3 or TRBV12-4, the J gene TRBJ2-1, with TRBD2 matching 7 bases. Trimming cost V 4 bases and J 5 bases; bases outside gene matches: 11. The CDR3 has 16 residues. The DNA for the CDR3 is TGTGCCAGCAGTTCCCAAGCGGGGATAGTCAACAATGAGCAGTTCTCC. This codes for CASSSQAGIVNNEQFS.

The gene calls are TRBV5-6 and TRBJ1-1; D is unresolved. The CDR3 length is 14 residues. Germline loops: CDR1 SGHDT, CDR2 YYEEEE. Trimming shortened V by 2 bases and J by 0 bases, and 8 bases separated the two germline ends. The CDR3 DNA is TGTGCCAGCAGCTTTCTAACGATGAACACTGAAGCTTTCTTT. It codes for CASSFLTMNTEAFF. The entire variable domain, with the rest obtained from reference TRBV5-6 and TRBJ1-1, is as follows: DAGVTQSPTHLIKTRGQQVTLRCSPKSGHDTVSWYQQALGQGPQFIFQYYEEEERQRGNFPDRFSGHQFPNYSSELNVNALLLGDSALYLCASSFLTMNTEAFFGQGTRLTVV.

The chain recombines TRBV6-6 with TRBJ2-2, with a weak D call TRBD1 (6 bases). This CDR3 is 15 amino acids long. Germline loops: CDR1 MNHNY, CDR2 SVGAGI (reference sequence). Trimming pared 10 bases from V and 3 bases from J, leaving 18 bases between. CDR3 DNA: TGTGCCACCCCCTTGAGACAGGTCCACACCGGGGAGCTGTTTTTT. It translates to CATPLRQVHTGELFF.

The chain combines TRBV12-3 or TRBV12-4 with TRBJ2-3; unclear D gene. V was trimmed by 6 bases and J by 1 base, leaving 11 bases between them. The CDR3 sequence is 14 residues long. The CDR3 region has the DNA TGTGCCAGCAGCCCAAACCAGGGCACAGATACGCAGTATTTT. Translation: CASSPNQGTDTQYF.

The sample holds many counts of this clonotype. The V and J genes are TRBV6-2 or TRBV6-3 and TRBJ2-7; the match to TRBD1 covers 7 bases. Germline CDR1 reads MNHEY; CDR2 reads SVGEGT. After removal of 5 bases from V and 2 bases from J, the junction contained 6 bases not matched to a gene. The CDR3 covers 14 residues. The DNA for the CDR3 is TGTGCCAGCAGTCGCGACAGGGTGACCTACGAGCAGTACGTC. It is translated as CASSRDRVTYEQYV.

This clonotype was counted between two and nine times. This chain uses TRBV7-2 with TRBJ1-1, with D unresolved. The CDR3 length is 15 residues. Trimming removed 0 bases from V and 1 base from J, with 9 bases in between. CDR1 is SGHTA, CDR2 FQGNSA, per germline. CDR3 residues: CASSLAGSPNTEAFF. In DNA, the CDR3 is TGTGCCAGCAGCTTAGCAGGATCGCCGAACACTGAAGCTTTCTTT.

In this sample, this clonotype turned up many times. J is TRBJ2-2 and V is TRBV7-8, with 7 bases that match TRBD1. Germline CDR1 and CDR2: SGHVS and FQNEAQ. V was clipped by 5 bases and J by 6 bases; unmatched bases: 9. This CDR3 comprises 15 residues. The CDR3 protein is CASSDAQGWPGELFF. CDR3 in DNA: TGTGCCAGCAGCGACGCACAGGGGTGGCCCGGGGAGCTGTTTTTT.

About this clonotype: This may be a read error, as it is one base from a much larger clone. This chain joins TRBV9 and TRBJ2-3; TRBD2 matches 12 bases. Germline values: CDR1 SGDLS, CDR2 YYNGEE. With V trimmed by 3 bases and J by 5 bases, 4 bases remained unmatched. The CDR3 runs to 15 residues. CDR3 residues: CASSASGRAGDTQYF. For the CDR3, the DNA is TGTGCCAGCAGCGCTAGCGGGAGGGCCGGAGATACGCAGTATTTT. Full variable domain (outside the CDR3, taken from reference TRBV9 and TRBJ2-3): DSGVTQTPKHLITATGQRVTLRCSPRSGDLSVYWYQQSLDQGLQFLIQYYNGEERAKGNILERFSAQQFPDLHSELNLSSLELGDSALYFCASSASGRAGDTQYFGPGTRLTVL.

This clonotype was counted many times. This chain joins TRBV28 and TRBJ2-7; 9 bases fit TRBD1. The germline V gene has CDR1 MDHEN and CDR2 SYDVKM. The CDR3 has 15 residues. V lost 2 bases, J lost 1 base, and 3 bases stayed unmatched. This CDR3 reads CASSLAGQGSYEQYV. CDR3 bases: TGTGCCAGCAGTTTAGCGGGACAGGGTTCCTACGAGCAGTACGTC.

The CDR3 reads CSAIPGTMKQFF. CDR3 sequence (DNA): TGCAGTGCTATCCCCGGGACTATGAAGCAGTTCTTC. This sequence joins TRBV20-1 and TRBJ2-1; 7 positions match TRBD2. This CDR3 has 12 residues. Germline V gene data show CDR1 as DFQATT and CDR2 as SNEGSKA (reference sequence). The junction had 8 bases not matched to a gene; V was cut back by 4 bases and J by 11 bases.

This clonotype has a count of ten or more. The chain links TRBV5-1 to TRBJ2-3; no firm D call. Trimming removed 1 base from V and 5 bases from J, with 8 bases in between. The CDR3 contains 13 residues. Germline CDR1 and CDR2: SGHRS and YFSETQ. The CDR3 nucleotides are TGCGCCAGCAGCTTGAGGGCCCGAGATACGCAGTATTTT. This codes for CASSLRARDTQYF.